The present T cell receptor beta chain was sequenced within a study of shared clonotypes between healthy human individuals. Assay used: immunoSEQ multiplex PCR; TCRdb lists only in-frame clones, some missing. Among roughly 1,100,000 clones, about three quarters were seen once, and the ten largest hold about 1.4%. Germline CDR1 and CDR2: MGHRA and YSYEKL. CDR3 size: 17 residues. Trimming removed 0 bases at V and 1 base at J, with 16 bases between. This clone turned up a few times. This sequence joins TRBV4-1 and TRBJ2-7, with no clear D. This sequence was found in a man aged 18-30 years in good health. Sequencing was performed on memory CD4+ T cells sorted from blood. Subset: CD45RA-negative fraction. CDR3: CASSQDKDILRSYEQYF. The CDR3 DNA reads as TGCGCCAGCAGCCAAGATAAAGACATTCTAAGGTCCTACGAGCAGTACTTC.